A selection of T cell receptor beta chains follows, all from one sample in a study of CXCR3-negative and CXCR3-positive naive CD8 T cells. TCRdb reanalyzed the 5' RACE reads, giving one entry per CDR3 protein sequence and no DNA. The data include about 130,000 distinct CDR3 sequences; the top ten clones carry 0.25% to 0.35%. The material sequenced was naive CXCR3- CD8+ T cells from blood. The receptors derive from a human donor in good health. Some clones in this sample may be carry-over from other donors' samples. Both conserved end residues are part of each CDR3.

j_call v_call cdr3_aa
TRBJ1-1 TRBV4-1 CASSQDSGVGTEAFF
TRBJ2-7 TRBV28 CASSSGDDISYEQYF
TRBJ2-1 TRBV6-5 CASSPGTRGDEQFF
TRBJ1-2 TRBV13 CASSTVSGGNGYTF
TRBJ2-2 TRBV7-8 CASSLSSGGTGELFF
TRBJ1-1 TRBV20-1 CSAISGRGWTEAFF
TRBJ2-6 TRBV7-8 CASSLVFDRSLRGANVLTF
TRBJ1-1 TRBV6-5 CASSWGTGNTEAFF
TRBJ1-5 TRBV28 CASSWDQPQHF
TRBJ2-1 TRBV7-2 CASSLGGGPFNEQFF
TRBJ2-7 TRBV6-2/TRBV6-3 CASSFHISYEQYF
TRBJ1-2 TRBV12-3/TRBV12-4 CASSLFLSGSLSGYTF
TRBJ2-5 TRBV29-1 CSVDVGGPKETQYF
TRBJ2-1 TRBV27 CASSLLALGEQFF
TRBJ2-7 TRBV7-8 CASSLDTHWDEQYF
TRBJ2-6 TRBV27 CASSYGANVLTF
TRBJ1-1 TRBV5-4 CASSLDGLTEAFF
TRBJ2-1 TRBV9 CASSASGGNEQFF
TRBJ2-7 TRBV29-1 CSVTAGGVEQYF
TRBJ1-2 TRBV7-8 CASSQTIAEGSVNGYTF
TRBJ1-6 TRBV7-9 CASSLVGNNSPLHF
TRBJ1-1 TRBV10-3 CAISDHTGTTEAFF
TRBJ2-1 TRBV7-3 CASSFGQGSWDEQFF
TRBJ2-7 TRBV20-1 CSARPLVGQGQEQYF
TRBJ2-7 TRBV29-1 CSAATDSYEQYF
TRBJ2-5 TRBV12-3/TRBV12-4 CASSNRVIEVRETQYF
TRBJ2-5 TRBV3-1 CASSPPFGLAGAFWESQYF
TRBJ2-5 TRBV7-6 CASSFRPAQETQYF
TRBJ1-1 TRBV7-2 CARSLGGMNTEAFF
TRBJ2-1 TRBV5-4 CASRPGQGDYNEQFF
TRBJ2-7 TRBV29-1 CSVLSGISYEQYF
TRBJ2-7 TRBV12-3/TRBV12-4 CASSLRSGADEQYF
TRBJ2-1 TRBV6-1 CASGLLAGGYNEQFF
TRBJ1-1 TRBV20-1 CSAREPRSHTEAFF
TRBJ2-3 TRBV4-3 CASSQGTSGAGDTQYF
TRBJ2-3 TRBV5-6 CASSLAGGGTDTQYF
TRBJ2-6 TRBV6-6 CASSTPDRLGANVLTF
TRBJ2-7 TRBV5-6 CASSLGGRYEQYF
TRBJ2-1 TRBV2 CASSATSGRGNEQFF
TRBJ2-3 TRBV2 CADQRVDTQYF
TRBJ2-1 TRBV5-5 CASSLGVYNEQFF
TRBJ2-7 TRBV15 CATSYSGRDYEQYF
TRBJ2-3 TRBV27 CASSPSVGMGTDTQYF
TRBJ2-7 TRBV29-1 CSVTGSSYEQYF
TRBJ2-1 TRBV11-3 CASSLYAADDEQFF
TRBJ1-4 TRBV19 CASSMRPGDEKLFF
TRBJ2-5 TRBV29-1 CSADNAEKYQETQYF
TRBJ2-7 TRBV9 CASSPRVAGLYEQYF
TRBJ1-1 TRBV29-1 CSVEGVQINTEAFF
TRBJ1-2 TRBV4-2 CASSQDVTYSNYGYTF
TRBJ2-3 TRBV5-6 CASSLDVGTTDTQYF
TRBJ2-1 TRBV4-2 CASSQDPPGTSGSGEQFF
TRBJ2-3 TRBV7-9 CASSTTSSAALGTQYF
TRBJ1-1 TRBV13 CASSLERLGTGNTEAFF
TRBJ1-5 TRBV15 CATSRDHPVGSNQPQHF